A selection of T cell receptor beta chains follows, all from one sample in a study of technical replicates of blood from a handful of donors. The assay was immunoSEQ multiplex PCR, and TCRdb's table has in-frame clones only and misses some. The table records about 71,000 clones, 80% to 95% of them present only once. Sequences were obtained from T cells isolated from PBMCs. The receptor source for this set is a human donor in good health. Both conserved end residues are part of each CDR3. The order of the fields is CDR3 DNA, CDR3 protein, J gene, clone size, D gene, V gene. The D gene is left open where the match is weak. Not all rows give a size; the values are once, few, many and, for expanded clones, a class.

cdr3_nt: TGTGCCAGCAGTTACTCTGCGCAGGGGGCGCTTGGCTACACCTTC
cdr3_aa: CASSYSAQGALGYTF
j_call: TRBJ1-2
clone_size: -
d_call: TRBD1
v_call: TRBV6-5

cdr3_nt: TGTGCCAGCTCACCTGACGCAGGGGGAACTAATGAAAAACTGTTTTTT
cdr3_aa: CASSPDAGGTNEKLFF
j_call: TRBJ1-4
clone_size: -
d_call: TRBD1
v_call: TRBV18

cdr3_nt: TGTGCCAGCAGTTCACCCGGGACTCAAGAGACCCAGTACTTC
cdr3_aa: CASSSPGTQETQYF
j_call: TRBJ2-5
clone_size: -
d_call: -
v_call: TRBV27

cdr3_nt: TGTGCCAGCAGCTTATTCCAAGCGGGAGGTTTTGACGAGCAGTACTTC
cdr3_aa: CASSLFQAGGFDEQYF
j_call: TRBJ2-7
clone_size: -
d_call: TRBD2
v_call: TRBV7-6

cdr3_nt: TGTGCCAGCTCACCGGAACTTTACAGTGAATTTCGGAATGAGCAGTTCTTC
cdr3_aa: CASSPELYSEFRNEQFF
j_call: TRBJ2-1
clone_size: -
d_call: -
v_call: TRBV18

cdr3_nt: TGTGCCAGCAGCCCTACCCCGTACCAAGAGACCCAGTACTTC
cdr3_aa: CASSPTPYQETQYF
j_call: TRBJ2-5
clone_size: -
d_call: -
v_call: TRBV9

cdr3_nt: TGTGCCTGGAGTGTACAGGGTGGGGAGCAGTACTTC
cdr3_aa: CAWSVQGGEQYF
j_call: TRBJ2-7
clone_size: -
d_call: -
v_call: TRBV30

cdr3_nt: TGTGCCAGCAGCCAAGCGGGAGCCGCCTACGAGCAGTACTTC
cdr3_aa: CASSQAGAAYEQYF
j_call: TRBJ2-7
clone_size: -
d_call: -
v_call: TRBV4-2

cdr3_nt: TGTGCCAGCAGTGAAGCGTCAGGGGTTTTGCATGGCTACACCTTC
cdr3_aa: CASSEASGVLHGYTF
j_call: TRBJ1-2
clone_size: -
d_call: -
v_call: TRBV2

cdr3_nt: TGTGCCAGCAGTGAACGCCGACAGCTAAGTAGAACCGGGGAGCTGTTTTTT
cdr3_aa: CASSERRQLSRTGELFF
j_call: TRBJ2-2
clone_size: -
d_call: -
v_call: TRBV6-1

cdr3_nt: TGTGCCAGCAGTGAATCCACTGGCACAGATACGCAGTATTTT
cdr3_aa: CASSESTGTDTQYF
j_call: TRBJ2-3
clone_size: -
d_call: -
v_call: TRBV25-1

cdr3_nt: TGTGCCAGCAGCCTCGACAGGGATCTAACAGATACGCAGTATTTT
cdr3_aa: CASSLDRDLTDTQYF
j_call: TRBJ2-3
clone_size: once
d_call: TRBD1
v_call: TRBV6-5

cdr3_nt: TGTGCCAGTACCGGATTAGGGGGTACTAACTATGGCTACACCTTC
cdr3_aa: CASTGLGGTNYGYTF
j_call: TRBJ1-2
clone_size: -
d_call: -
v_call: TRBV19

cdr3_nt: TGTGCCAGCAGCCCCGGACACCGGCAGTACTTC
cdr3_aa: CASSPGHRQYF
j_call: TRBJ2-7
clone_size: -
d_call: -
v_call: TRBV5-8

cdr3_nt: TGTGCCATCAGCCCCAGGGGCGACTATGGCTACACCTTC
cdr3_aa: CAISPRGDYGYTF
j_call: TRBJ1-2
clone_size: -
d_call: -
v_call: TRBV10-3

cdr3_nt: TGTGCCAGCAGCCCAAGGGGGGGCACTTACTACGAGCAGTACTTC
cdr3_aa: CASSPRGGTYYEQYF
j_call: TRBJ2-7
clone_size: -
d_call: -
v_call: TRBV7-8

cdr3_nt: TGTGCCAGCAGCGGGGGACAGGGACAAACCTTTGAAGCTTTCTTT
cdr3_aa: CASSGGQGQTFEAFF
j_call: TRBJ1-1
clone_size: -
d_call: TRBD1
v_call: TRBV9

cdr3_nt: TGTGCCAGCGCCGGCGGCTTTTACGAGCAGTACTTC
cdr3_aa: CASAGGFYEQYF
j_call: TRBJ2-7
clone_size: -
d_call: -
v_call: TRBV25-1

cdr3_nt: TGTGCCAGCAGCTTAACCCGACTAGCGGGATACGCCGCACAGTTCTTC
cdr3_aa: CASSLTRLAGYAAQFF
j_call: TRBJ2-1
clone_size: -
d_call: TRBD2
v_call: TRBV5-6

cdr3_nt: TGCGCCAGCAGTGAGCGCAGAGGGAGGGGAACTGAAGCTTTCTTT
cdr3_aa: CASSERRGRGTEAFF
j_call: TRBJ1-1
clone_size: -
d_call: -
v_call: TRBV10-1

cdr3_nt: TGCGCCAGCAGCCGGAACCGGGGACAGGGGTACGAGCAGTACTTC
cdr3_aa: CASSRNRGQGYEQYF
j_call: TRBJ2-7
clone_size: -
d_call: TRBD1
v_call: TRBV4-3

cdr3_nt: TGTGCCAGCAGCTTATTTGGGGGCACCTACGAGCAGTACTTC
cdr3_aa: CASSLFGGTYEQYF
j_call: TRBJ2-7
clone_size: -
d_call: -
v_call: TRBV7-8

cdr3_nt: TGTGCCTGGAGTGTACTGAGCCATGAAAAACTGTTTTTT
cdr3_aa: CAWSVLSHEKLFF
j_call: TRBJ1-4
clone_size: -
d_call: -
v_call: TRBV30

cdr3_nt: TGTGCCAGCAGCTTAGTCCTAAGCTCCTACAATGAGCAGTTCTTC
cdr3_aa: CASSLVLSSYNEQFF
j_call: TRBJ2-1
clone_size: -
d_call: -
v_call: TRBV7-9

cdr3_nt: TGTGCCAGCGTCGGGAGCACAGATACGCAGTATTTT
cdr3_aa: CASVGSTDTQYF
j_call: TRBJ2-3
clone_size: -
d_call: -
v_call: TRBV6-5

cdr3_nt: TGTGCCAGCAGTCTGGGACAGGGGGCCAGGGAGCTGTTTTTT
cdr3_aa: CASSLGQGARELFF
j_call: TRBJ2-2
clone_size: -
d_call: TRBD1
v_call: TRBV27

cdr3_nt: TGCGCCAGCAGGCCGACCGACAGGGAACCTTTTACTGAAGCTTTCTTT
cdr3_aa: CASRPTDREPFTEAFF
j_call: TRBJ1-1
clone_size: -
d_call: TRBD1
v_call: TRBV23-1

cdr3_nt: TGTGCCAGTAGTACTAGCGGGGCCACAGATACGCAGTATTTT
cdr3_aa: CASSTSGATDTQYF
j_call: TRBJ2-3
clone_size: -
d_call: TRBD2
v_call: TRBV19

cdr3_nt: TGTGCCAGCAGTTTATCAGGGCAGGGGGCTTTAGTAGGAGAGACCCAGTACTTC
cdr3_aa: CASSLSGQGALVGETQYF
j_call: TRBJ2-5
clone_size: -
d_call: TRBD1
v_call: TRBV27

cdr3_nt: TGTGCCAGCAGCCCAGGGACTAGCGTTTGGAATGAGCAGTTCTTC
cdr3_aa: CASSPGTSVWNEQFF
j_call: TRBJ2-1
clone_size: once
d_call: TRBD2
v_call: TRBV27

cdr3_nt: TGTGCCTGGAGTGTCCTAGCGGGAGTTTACGAGCAGTACTTC
cdr3_aa: CAWSVLAGVYEQYF
j_call: TRBJ2-7
clone_size: -
d_call: TRBD2
v_call: TRBV30

cdr3_nt: TGTGCCAGTAGTATAGGCGTTTTCGAGACCCAGTACTTC
cdr3_aa: CASSIGVFETQYF
j_call: TRBJ2-5
clone_size: -
d_call: -
v_call: TRBV19

cdr3_nt: TGTGCCAGCAGCTCCAACTTGGGACAGGGGATTGTAGGTACGCAGTATTTT
cdr3_aa: CASSSNLGQGIVGTQYF
j_call: TRBJ2-3
clone_size: -
d_call: TRBD1
v_call: TRBV5-6

cdr3_nt: TGTGCCAGTAGTAAAGAGGCAGGGATTGACTATGGCTACACCTTC
cdr3_aa: CASSKEAGIDYGYTF
j_call: TRBJ1-2
clone_size: -
d_call: -
v_call: TRBV19

cdr3_nt: TGTGCCAGCAGTTTCAGGGCCACCCAAGAGACCCAGTACTTC
cdr3_aa: CASSFRATQETQYF
j_call: TRBJ2-5
clone_size: -
d_call: -
v_call: TRBV27

cdr3_nt: TGTGCCAGTAGTCCGACCGGGGAGCGTGGTGGCTACACCTTC
cdr3_aa: CASSPTGERGGYTF
j_call: TRBJ1-2
clone_size: -
d_call: -
v_call: TRBV19

cdr3_nt: TGTGCCAGCAGCCTGACTAGCGGCCCCACCTACGAGCAGTACTTC
cdr3_aa: CASSLTSGPTYEQYF
j_call: TRBJ2-7
clone_size: -
d_call: TRBD2
v_call: TRBV2

cdr3_nt: TGTGCCAGCAGTTTACAGGGGCCGAGTGAGCAGTACTTC
cdr3_aa: CASSLQGPSEQYF
j_call: TRBJ2-7
clone_size: -
d_call: -
v_call: TRBV27

cdr3_nt: TGTGCCAGCAGCTTAGGTGGAGAGGGCGCCTACAATGAGCAGTTCTTC
cdr3_aa: CASSLGGEGAYNEQFF
j_call: TRBJ2-1
clone_size: once
d_call: -
v_call: TRBV13

cdr3_nt: TGTGCCAGCAGTGTAGGGGGGGCCGGGGAGCTGTTTTTT
cdr3_aa: CASSVGGAGELFF
j_call: TRBJ2-2
clone_size: -
d_call: -
v_call: TRBV27

cdr3_nt: TGTGCCAGCAGTTACTCGTTGGACAGTGGGCAGTATTTT
cdr3_aa: CASSYSLDSGQYF
j_call: TRBJ2-3
clone_size: -
d_call: -
v_call: TRBV6-5

cdr3_nt: TGTGCCAGCAGTTTATCGGGGGGAACCGGGGAGCTGTTTTTT
cdr3_aa: CASSLSGGTGELFF
j_call: TRBJ2-2
clone_size: -
d_call: TRBD2
v_call: TRBV28

cdr3_nt: TGTGCCAGCAGTCATCCCCGGGACAGGGACTATCAGCCCCAGCATTTT
cdr3_aa: CASSHPRDRDYQPQHF
j_call: TRBJ1-5
clone_size: -
d_call: TRBD1
v_call: TRBV6-9

cdr3_nt: TGTGCCAGCGGACGAGGGACAGGGACTTCTGAAGGCTACACCTTC
cdr3_aa: CASGRGTGTSEGYTF
j_call: TRBJ1-2
clone_size: -
d_call: TRBD1
v_call: TRBV25-1

cdr3_nt: TGCAGCGTGAAAACAGGGGACACTGAAGCTTTCTTT
cdr3_aa: CSVKTGDTEAFF
j_call: TRBJ1-1
clone_size: few
d_call: TRBD1
v_call: TRBV29-1

cdr3_nt: TGCGCCAGCAGTGAGTTCGGCGGAACGACCCCCAATGAGCAGTTCTTC
cdr3_aa: CASSEFGGTTPNEQFF
j_call: TRBJ2-1
clone_size: -
d_call: -
v_call: TRBV10-2

cdr3_nt: TGTGCCAGCAGCATAGAGCGGGAGCTTGAGACCCAGTACTTC
cdr3_aa: CASSIERELETQYF
j_call: TRBJ2-5
clone_size: -
d_call: TRBD2
v_call: TRBV11-3

cdr3_nt: TGTGCCAGCAGCCAGAGAGCGCAGGGGTGGGGCTATGGCTACACCTTC
cdr3_aa: CASSQRAQGWGYGYTF
j_call: TRBJ1-2
clone_size: -
d_call: -
v_call: TRBV14

cdr3_nt: TGTGCCAGCAGTGATGGCGACAGGGCTGAAGCTTTCTTT
cdr3_aa: CASSDGDRAEAFF
j_call: TRBJ1-1
clone_size: -
d_call: TRBD1
v_call: TRBV6-1

cdr3_nt: TGTGCCAGCGACCCTAACAGGGCTTGGGGCTACACCTTC
cdr3_aa: CASDPNRAWGYTF
j_call: TRBJ1-2
clone_size: -
d_call: -
v_call: TRBV6-1

cdr3_nt: TGTGCCAGCAGCCCTACGGGGGGGACCAACACTGAAGCTTTCTTT
cdr3_aa: CASSPTGGTNTEAFF
j_call: TRBJ1-1
clone_size: -
d_call: -
v_call: TRBV7-6

cdr3_nt: TGTGCCAGCAGCGTAGCAAGCCAGGGGATAGCGACCAATGAGCAGTTCTTC
cdr3_aa: CASSVASQGIATNEQFF
j_call: TRBJ2-1
clone_size: -
d_call: -
v_call: TRBV9

cdr3_nt: TGTGCCAGCTCACCCGCGACAGGGGATAACTATGGCTACACCTTC
cdr3_aa: CASSPATGDNYGYTF
j_call: TRBJ1-2
clone_size: -
d_call: TRBD1
v_call: TRBV18

cdr3_nt: TGTGCCAGCAGCCGTCGGGGACAGTTCAATGAGCAGTTCTTC
cdr3_aa: CASSRRGQFNEQFF
j_call: TRBJ2-1
clone_size: -
d_call: TRBD1
v_call: TRBV7-3

cdr3_nt: TGTGCCAGCAGCGTAGAAGCTAGCGGGAGAAGTGAGCAGTACTTC
cdr3_aa: CASSVEASGRSEQYF
j_call: TRBJ2-7
clone_size: -
d_call: TRBD2
v_call: TRBV9

cdr3_nt: TGTGCCAGCGCCCCAGAGGTCTACGAGCAGTACTTC
cdr3_aa: CASAPEVYEQYF
j_call: TRBJ2-7
clone_size: -
d_call: -
v_call: TRBV11-1

cdr3_nt: TGTGCCAGCAGCTCCCCGCAGGGCGAGGGCTACACCTTC
cdr3_aa: CASSSPQGEGYTF
j_call: TRBJ1-2
clone_size: -
d_call: -
v_call: TRBV5-4

cdr3_nt: TGTGCCAGCAGCTTGTACGTAGCGGCAGCCCCGTACGAGCAGTACTTC
cdr3_aa: CASSLYVAAAPYEQYF
j_call: TRBJ2-7
clone_size: -
d_call: -
v_call: TRBV5-4